Given below is one T cell receptor beta chain in context. These data belong to a study of T-cell reconstitution after alpha-beta-depleted transplantation in children. The CDR3 is made up of 14 amino acids. V dropped 3 bases and J dropped 6 bases, with 13 bases sitting between them. CDR1 and CDR2 from the germline V gene are SGHRS and YFSETQ. Preparation of the TCRbeta library was carried out with unique molecular identifiers. Via MiXCR, TCRdb re-called the PCR reads, giving one row per CDR3 protein. The repertoire holds about 980,000 distinct CDR3 sequences, with 25% to 30% as singletons. The sequence came from a boy under three years old who had a stem cell transplant for SCID, so the T cells may come from the graft donor. Sequencing used PBMCs, mostly from graft donor cells, obtained 360 days after TCRalphabeta/CD19-depleted stem cell transplant. The V call is TRBV5-1, the J call TRBJ1-5; no reliable D call. DNA for the CDR3: TGCGCCAGCAGCTCCGGACGGGAGGGTCAGCCCCAGCATTTT. The encoded protein is CASSSGREGQPQHF.